One sample yielded the 23 T cell receptor beta chains listed below, sequenced in a study of blood T cell repertoires in COVID-19. The table came from immunoSEQ multiplex PCR; TCRdb's copy has only in-frame clones and leaves some out. The sample consists of a few hundred thousand clones, approximately 84% of them appearing once. Sequenced: PBMCs or T cells enriched from blood (not recorded which). The receptor source for this set is a man in his forties who had recovered from COVID-19.

This clone was recorded only once. The rearrangement uses TRBV27 and TRBJ2-7, with 13 bases identical to TRBD2. Germline V gives CDR1 MNHEY, CDR2 SMNVEV (reference sequence). Losses at the gene ends were 5 bases for V and 5 bases for J; bases not matched to a gene: 15. This CDR3 has 18 residues. CDR3 loop: CASSGVGLAGLGLHEQYF. In DNA, the CDR3 is TGTGCCAGCAGTGGTGTGGGACTAGCGGGGTTGGGCCTCCACGAGCAGTACTTC.

The CDR3 coding sequence is TGTGCCAGCTCTCAGCAGGGGACCAACACCGGGGAGCTGTTTTTT. This encodes CASSQQGTNTGELFF. The chain has TRBV18 and TRBJ2-2; TRBD1 might be the D (6 bases). This CDR3 contains 15 residues. The ends were cut back, 6 bases at V and 2 bases at J, with 13 bases in the middle. The germline gives CDR1 KGHSH, CDR2 LQKENI.

This chain uses TRBV28 with TRBJ1-2; D remains ambiguous. The CDR3 extends over 15 amino acids. V was trimmed by 2 bases and J by 8 bases, leaving 18 bases between them. Germline CDR1 and CDR2: MDHEN and SYDVKM. The CDR3 bases are TGTGCCAGCAGTTTACCTCAGGACGGCGGGAAGGGCTACACCTTC. Protein product: CASSLPQDGGKGYTF.

The chain links TRBV7-9 to TRBJ1-1; 8 positions match TRBD1. The junction had 7 bases not matched to a gene; V was cut back by 3 bases and J by 1 base. This CDR3 is built from 16 residues. The germline CDR1 and CDR2 sequences are SEHNR and FQNEAQ (reference sequence). Written as DNA, the CDR3 is TGTGCCAGCAGCTTCGGGACAGGCCCGGGGAACACTGAAGCTTTCTTT. Residues: CASSFGTGPGNTEAFF.

V is TRBV7-2 and J is TRBJ1-5; D remains ambiguous. The V end was cut by 5 bases, the J end by 5 bases, with 19 bases between. This CDR3 is 16 amino acids long. CDR1 SGHTA and CDR2 FQGNSA come from the germline V gene. The CDR3 protein is CASSARLGREYQPQHF. The CDR3 DNA sequence: TGTGCCAGCAGCGCCCGGCTCGGGCGGGAGTATCAGCCCCAGCATTTT. Full variable domain (outside the CDR3, taken from reference TRBV7-2 and TRBJ1-5): GAGVSQSPSNKVTEKGKDVELRCDPISGHTALYWYRQSLGQGLEFLIYFQGNSAPDKSGLPSDRFSAERTGGSVSTLTIQRTQQEDSAVYLCASSARLGREYQPQHFGDGTRLSIL.

The chain employs TRBV20-1 and TRBJ1-1; unclear D gene. The ends were cut back, 5 bases at V and 7 bases at J, with 11 bases in the middle. Germline CDR1 DFQATT, CDR2 SNEGSKA (reference sequence). CDR3 length: 11 residues. The CDR3 DNA reads as TGCAGTGCTTATGAGGGTTATGAAGCTTTCTTT. Its translation: CSAYEGYEAFF.

The chain combines TRBV5-4 with TRBJ2-1; D unclear. The CDR3 sequence is 12 residues long. Germline V lookup: CDR1 SGHNT, CDR2 YYREEE (reference sequence). Between the trimmed V and J ends, which lost 5 bases and 6 bases, there was a span of 9 bases. Here the CDR3 DNA reads TGTGCCAGCAGTTTCCTTCTCAATGAGCAGTTCTTC. Its translation is CASSFLLNEQFF.

The chain employs TRBV28 and TRBJ1-2; D perhaps matches TRBD1 (5 bases). Germline V CDR1 and CDR2: MDHEN, SYDVKM. CDR3 length: 13 amino acids. V was cut by 3 bases and J by 7 bases, with 12 bases left in between. The DNA of the CDR3 is TGTGCCAGCAGTTTTTCAGGGATCCTTGGCTACACCTTC. Residues: CASSFSGILGYTF.

This sequence joins TRBV7-9 and TRBJ1-2; 7 bases fit TRBD1. The germline V gene encodes CDR1 SEHNR and CDR2 FQNEAQ (reference sequence). The CDR3 extends over 13 amino acids. With V trimmed by 5 bases and J by 0 bases, 0 bases remained unmatched. Written as DNA, the CDR3 is TGTGCCAGCAGCGGGACAGCTAACTATGGCTACACCTTC. Its translation: CASSGTANYGYTF.

This clone turned up a few times. For the CDR3, the DNA is TGTGCCAGCAGCCCCCCGGGAGGGGGTAACTATGGCTACACCTTC. Translated, it gives CASSPPGGGNYGYTF. The chain has TRBV6-5 and TRBJ1-2, with D perhaps matching TRBD1 (6 bases). Trimming shortened V by 6 bases and J by 1 base, and 15 bases separated the two germline ends. This CDR3 region has 15 residues. Germline loops: CDR1 MNHEY, CDR2 SVGAGI.

The CDR3 sequence is CAISRTALAGDNEQFF. DNA for the CDR3: TGTGCCATCAGCCGAACTGCTTTGGCGGGGGACAATGAGCAGTTCTTC. V gene TRBV10-3 combines with J gene TRBJ2-1; TRBD2 matches at 7 bases. V trimming: 6 bases; J trimming: 5 bases; junction bases outside the gene matches: 13. The germline gives CDR1 ENHRY, CDR2 SYGVKD. The CDR3 is made up of 16 amino acids.

This clone was detected once. V and J are TRBV12-3 or TRBV12-4 and TRBJ1-1; D unclear. The CDR3 length is 12 residues. With 4 bases removed from V and 4 bases from J, the gap between germline ends came to 7 bases. The DNA of the CDR3 is TGTGCCAGCAGTTCCCGGGGCACTGAAGCTTTCTTT. Amino acid sequence: CASSSRGTEAFF.

The chain joins TRBV6-5 to TRBJ1-5; 9 positions agree with TRBD1. V shed 4 bases, J shed 6 bases, and the junction held 7 bases outside the gene matches. This CDR3 is built from 15 residues. Germline V gene lookup returns CDR1 MNHEY and CDR2 SVGAGI. The CDR3 sequence: CASSLTGGGSQPQHF. The CDR3 nucleotides are TGTGCCAGCAGTTTAACAGGGGGCGGGAGTCAGCCCCAGCATTTT.

V gene TRBV18 combines with J gene TRBJ1-1, with 7 positions matching TRBD1. Trimming removed 8 bases from V and 3 bases from J; junction bases left unmatched: 9. The CDR3 contains 14 residues. Germline V CDR1 and CDR2: KGHSH, LQKENI. The CDR3 sequence: CASQQYRGDTEAFF. CDR3 DNA: TGTGCCAGCCAACAGTACAGGGGCGACACTGAAGCTTTCTTT.

The CDR3 DNA reads TGCGCCACCACGGCGGGACAGCCACCCTCCTACGAGCAGTACTTC. Encoded protein: CATTAGQPPSYEQYF. This chain uses TRBV10-2 with TRBJ2-7; D might be TRBD1 (7 bases). V lost 10 bases and J 0 bases, leaving 19 bases between the germline ends. The CDR3 covers 15 residues. CDR1 WSHSY and CDR2 SAAADI come from the germline V gene.

The chain uses TRBV2 and TRBJ1-5, with 9 bases aligning to TRBD1. The CDR3 spans 15 residues. The trim removed 6 bases at V and 2 bases at J, leaving 5 bases unmatched. Germline loops: CDR1 SNHLY, CDR2 FYNNEI. CDR3 in amino acids: CASRKQGAGNQPQHF. DNA of the CDR3: TGTGCCAGCAGGAAACAGGGGGCCGGCAATCAGCCCCAGCATTTT.

V gene TRBV24-1 combines with J gene TRBJ2-1; TRBD2 might be the D (5 bases). Germline CDR1 KGHDR, CDR2 SFDVKD. Trimming took off 4 bases at V and 0 bases at J, with 12 bases between the two ends. The CDR3 totals 16 residues. Here the CDR3 reads CATSDPAASSYNEQFF. The CDR3 DNA follows: TGTGCCACCAGTGACCCAGCGGCAAGCTCCTACAATGAGCAGTTCTTC.

The V and J genes are TRBV7-3 and TRBJ1-5, with 7 bases lining up with TRBD1. Germline assignment: CDR1 SGHTA and CDR2 FQGTGA. The V segment lost 4 bases and the J segment 0 bases; nucleotides outside the gene matches: 6. CDR3 length equals 16 residues. The CDR3 DNA reads as TGTGCCAGCAGCTCCCCGGGACAGTATAGCAATCAGCCCCAGCATTTT. It translates to CASSSPGQYSNQPQHF.

The V and J genes are TRBV7-9 and TRBJ2-5, with TRBD1 matching over 9 bases. This CDR3 is built from 16 residues. The germline V gene encodes CDR1 SEHNR and CDR2 FQNEAQ (reference sequence). V was pared by 5 bases and J by 5 bases, with 12 bases of the junction left unmatched. The CDR3 protein is CASSPVTGQGEETQYF. The CDR3 DNA is TGTGCCAGCAGCCCAGTGACGGGACAGGGTGAGGAGACCCAGTACTTC.

This rearrangement joins TRBV18 to TRBJ2-7; TRBD2 aligns across 8 bases. Per the germline V gene, CDR1 is KGHSH and CDR2 is LQKENI. V was pared by 1 base and J by 6 bases, with 8 bases of the junction left unmatched. The CDR3 consists of 15 residues. The CDR3 is CASSPQPSGLVEQYF. Here the CDR3 DNA reads TGTGCCAGCTCACCACAGCCTAGCGGGTTGGTCGAGCAGTACTTC.

About this clone: The sample holds other DNA sequences that translate to the same CDR3. This rearrangement joins TRBV27 to TRBJ1-4; 7 bases agree with TRBD1. CDR1 is MNHEY and CDR2 is SMNVEV in the germline V gene (reference sequence). V was clipped by 8 bases and J by 4 bases; unmatched bases: 4. There are 13 residues in the CDR3. The DNA of the CDR3 is TGTGCCAGCTCTCGGGACAGTAATGAAAAACTGTTTTTT. It encodes CASSRDSNEKLFF.

The CDR3 is CASSRDRSEQYF. CDR3 bases: TGTGCCAGCAGCCGGGACAGGAGCGAGCAGTACTTC. J is TRBJ2-7 and V is TRBV11-2, with TRBD1 matching 8 bases. Germline values: CDR1 SGHAT, CDR2 FQNNGV. This CDR3 is built from 12 residues. Unmatched junction bases numbered 3, after V lost 5 bases and J lost 6 bases.

The J gene is TRBJ1-2, the V gene TRBV3-1 (or the pseudogene TRBV3-2); D might be TRBD1 (6 bases). Germline V gene sequence: CDR1 LGHDT, CDR2 YNNKEL (reference sequence). Trimming left V 4 bases short and J 8 bases short, with 11 bases between. This CDR3 comprises 12 residues. In DNA form, the CDR3 reads TGTGCCAGCAGCCTAACAGGGATCGGCTACACCTTC. This codes for CASSLTGIGYTF.